Each of the 10 T cell receptor beta chains below was sequenced from the same sample in a study of chemoradiotherapy in HPV16-positive cancers. The table came from immunoSEQ multiplex PCR; TCRdb's copy has only in-frame clones and leaves some out. The profile shows around 6,500 clones, around 85% of them singletons. The sequences come from tumor tissue, collected from a patient who underwent chemoradiotherapy. All receptors come from a human donor with HPV-associated anogenital cancer.

This clone was detected only once. CDR3 amino acids: CASSLQGYSNQPQHF. The CDR3 nucleotides read TGTGCCAGCAGCCTACAGGGGTATAGCAATCAGCCCCAGCATTTT. The rearrangement links TRBV5-8 to TRBJ1-5, with 7 bases matching TRBD1. CDR1 is SGHTS and CDR2 is YDEGEE in the germline V gene. The CDR3 covers 15 residues. The J segment lost 0 bases and the V segment lost 4 bases, leaving 4 bases of the junction unmatched.

The CDR3 sequence: CAWSSGGPYNEQFF. CDR3 sequence (DNA): TGTGCCTGGAGTAGCGGGGGGCCCTACAATGAGCAGTTCTTC. The chain employs TRBV30 and TRBJ2-1; 9 bases are a match to TRBD2. V gave up 2 bases and J gave up 2 bases; unmatched junction bases: 1. This CDR3 has 14 residues. Looked up from germline, CDR1 is GTSNPN and CDR2 is SVGIG (reference sequence).

The chain uses TRBV11-2 and TRBJ1-2; the D gene is possibly TRBD1 (6 bases). Germline-derived CDR1 and CDR2 are SGHAT and FQNNGV. The CDR3 spans 13 residues. Trimming stripped 3 bases from V and 4 bases from J, with 9 bases between. The CDR3 spells CASSFQGSYGYTF. DNA for the CDR3: TGTGCCAGCAGCTTCCAGGGGAGCTATGGCTACACCTTC.

The genes are TRBV19 and TRBJ2-2; a weak D match, TRBD1 (6 bases). CDR3 size: 17 residues. The germline gives CDR1 LNHDA, CDR2 SQIVND (reference sequence). Trimming removed 4 bases at V and 6 bases at J, with 21 bases between. The CDR3 bases are TGTGCCAGTAGTACTCGCTTACTAGGGGGTTATCCCGGGGAGCTGTTTTTT. It is translated as CASSTRLLGGYPGELFF.

The chain joins TRBV4-2 to TRBJ1-4; D possibly corresponds to TRBD1 (6 bases). CDR3 length: 16 residues. The germline CDR1 and CDR2 sequences are LGHNA and YNFKEQ. V lost 0 bases, J lost 8 bases, and 16 bases lay in between. CDR3 residues: CASSQDSGGLTEKLFF. The CDR3 DNA reads TGTGCCAGCAGCCAAGATTCCGGGGGGCTGACGGAAAAACTGTTTTTT.

The chain couples TRBV28 to TRBJ1-5; D ambiguous. Germline lookup yields CDR1 MDHEN and CDR2 SYDVKM. The germline V and J ends were trimmed by 6 bases and 4 bases, with 10 bases remaining between them. This CDR3 is 13 amino acids long. The CDR3 spells CASSLIRNQPQHF. CDR3 DNA: TGTGCCAGCAGCCTGATAAGGAATCAGCCCCAGCATTTT.

The V gene is TRBV4-1, the J gene TRBJ2-5; D is perhaps TRBD1 (6 bases). In germline, CDR1 is MGHRA, CDR2 YSYEKL. The ends were cut back, 4 bases at V and 1 base at J, with 16 bases in the middle. This CDR3 is 16 amino acids long. CDR3 coding DNA: TGCGCCAGCAGCCGGGCCTGGACAGCCCTCCAAGAGACCCAGTACTTC. The encoded protein is CASSRAWTALQETQYF.

This chain connects TRBV7-3 to TRBJ1-1, with 8 bases identical to TRBD1. The CDR3 is made up of 16 amino acids. Germline V CDR1 and CDR2: SGHTA, FQGTGA. V gave up 5 bases and J gave up 5 bases; unmatched junction bases: 13. The CDR3 spells CASSPPDRVRGTEAFF. The DNA of the CDR3 is TGTGCCAGCAGCCCCCCGGACAGGGTCCGAGGGACTGAAGCTTTCTTT. The variable domain in full, completed from reference TRBV7-3 and TRBJ1-1, reads GAGVSQTPSNKVTEKGKYVELRCDPISGHTALYWYRQSLGQGPEFLIYFQGTGAADDSGLPNDRFFAVRPEGSVSTLKIQRTERGDSAVYLCASSPPDRVRGTEAFFGQGTRLTVV.

The genes are TRBV7-2 and TRBJ2-3; D is perhaps TRBD2 (6 bases). This CDR3 spans 15 amino acids. Between the trimmed V and J ends, which lost 5 bases and 2 bases, there was a span of 14 bases. Per the germline V gene, CDR1 is SGHTA and CDR2 is FQGNSA. The CDR3 sequence is CASSPVGGLTDTQYF. As DNA, the CDR3 is TGTGCCAGCAGCCCAGTGGGGGGACTCACAGATACGCAGTATTTT. The entire variable domain, with the rest obtained from reference TRBV7-2 and TRBJ2-3, is as follows: GAGVSQSPSNKVTEKGKDVELRCDPISGHTALYWYRQSLGQGLEFLIYFQGNSAPDKSGLPSDRFSAERTGGSVSTLTIQRTQQEDSAVYLCASSPVGGLTDTQYFGPGTRLTVL.

The chain recombines TRBV18 with TRBJ2-3; 7 bases match TRBD2. The CDR3 runs to 15 residues. V gave up 5 bases and J gave up 0 bases; unmatched junction bases: 5. CDR1 and CDR2 from the germline V gene are KGHSH and LQKENI. The CDR3 is CASSETSPSTDTQYF. CDR3 nucleotide sequence: TGTGCCAGCTCAGAGACTAGCCCGAGCACAGATACGCAGTATTTT.